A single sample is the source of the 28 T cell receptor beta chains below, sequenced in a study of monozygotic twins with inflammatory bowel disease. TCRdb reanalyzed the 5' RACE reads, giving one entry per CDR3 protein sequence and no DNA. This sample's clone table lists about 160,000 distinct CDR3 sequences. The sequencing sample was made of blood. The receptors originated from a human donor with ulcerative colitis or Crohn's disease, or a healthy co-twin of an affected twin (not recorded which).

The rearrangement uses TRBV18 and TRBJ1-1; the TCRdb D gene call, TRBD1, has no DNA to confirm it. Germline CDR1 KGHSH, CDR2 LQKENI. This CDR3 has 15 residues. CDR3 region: CASSPPRAKNTEAFF.

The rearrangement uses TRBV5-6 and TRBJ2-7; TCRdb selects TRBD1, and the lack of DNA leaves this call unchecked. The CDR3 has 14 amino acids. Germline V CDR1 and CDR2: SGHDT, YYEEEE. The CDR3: CASSYDRGLNEQYF.

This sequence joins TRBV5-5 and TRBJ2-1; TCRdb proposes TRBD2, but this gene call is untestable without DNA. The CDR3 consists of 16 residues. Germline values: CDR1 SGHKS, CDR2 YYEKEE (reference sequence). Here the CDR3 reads CASSRGLAGEYNEQFF.

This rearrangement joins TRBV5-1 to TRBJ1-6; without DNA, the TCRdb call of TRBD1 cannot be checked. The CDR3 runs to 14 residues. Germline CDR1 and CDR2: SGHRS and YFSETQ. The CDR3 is CASSLGQQNSPLHF.

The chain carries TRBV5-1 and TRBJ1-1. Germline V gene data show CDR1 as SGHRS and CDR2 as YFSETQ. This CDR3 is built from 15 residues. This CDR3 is CASSLGFGTNTEAFF. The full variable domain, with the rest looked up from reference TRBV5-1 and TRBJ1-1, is KAGVTQTPRYLIKTRGQQVTLSCSPISGHRSVSWYQQTPGQGLQFLFEYFSETQRNKGNFPGRFSGRQFSNSRSEMNVSTLELGDSALYLCASSLGFGTNTEAFFGQGTRLTVV.

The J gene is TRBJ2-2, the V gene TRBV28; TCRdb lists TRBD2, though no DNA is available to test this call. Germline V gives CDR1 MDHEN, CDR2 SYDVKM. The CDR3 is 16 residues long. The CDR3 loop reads CASSFGLFANTGELFF.

CDR3: CASSSQGMGNTEAFF. The chain recombines TRBV7-9 with TRBJ1-1. The CDR3 totals 15 residues. Germline assignment: CDR1 SEHNR and CDR2 FQNEAQ (reference sequence). Drawing the rest from reference TRBV7-9 and TRBJ1-1, the complete variable domain is DTGVSQNPRHKITKRGQNVTFRCDPISEHNRLYWYRQTLGQGPEFLTYFQNEAQLEKSRLLSDRFSAERPKGSFSTLEIQRTEQGDSAMYLCASSSQGMGNTEAFFGQGTRLTVV.

The chain's CDR3 is CSASDQSYGYTF. This rearrangement joins TRBV20-1 to TRBJ1-2. Per the germline V gene, CDR1 is DFQATT and CDR2 is SNEGSKA (reference sequence). This CDR3 comprises 12 residues.

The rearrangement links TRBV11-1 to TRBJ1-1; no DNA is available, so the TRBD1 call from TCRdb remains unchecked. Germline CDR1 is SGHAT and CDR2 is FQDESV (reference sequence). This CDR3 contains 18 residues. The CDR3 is CASSPGHRTFGVNTEAFF.

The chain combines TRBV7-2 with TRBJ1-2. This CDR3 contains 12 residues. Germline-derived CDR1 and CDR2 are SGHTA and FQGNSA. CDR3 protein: CASSRQTGGYTF.

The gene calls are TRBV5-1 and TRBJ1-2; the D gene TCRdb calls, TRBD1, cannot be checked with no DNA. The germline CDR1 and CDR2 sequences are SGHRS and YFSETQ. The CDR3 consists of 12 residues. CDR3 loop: CASRMTGDGYTF.

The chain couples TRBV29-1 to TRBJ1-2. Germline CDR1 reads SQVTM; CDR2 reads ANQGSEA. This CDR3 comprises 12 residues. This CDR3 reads CSVDRAQEGYTF.

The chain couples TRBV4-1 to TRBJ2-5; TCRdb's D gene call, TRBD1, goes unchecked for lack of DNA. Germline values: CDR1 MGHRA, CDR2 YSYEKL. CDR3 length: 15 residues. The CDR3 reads CASSQDEGVWKTQYF.

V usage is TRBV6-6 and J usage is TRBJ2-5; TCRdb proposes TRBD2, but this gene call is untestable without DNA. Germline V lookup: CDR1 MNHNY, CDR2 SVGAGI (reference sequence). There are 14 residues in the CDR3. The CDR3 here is CASSLLARQETQYF.

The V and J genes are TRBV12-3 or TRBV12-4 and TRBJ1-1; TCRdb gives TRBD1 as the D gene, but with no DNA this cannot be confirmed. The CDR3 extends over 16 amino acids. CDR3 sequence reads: CASRRLGDRGNTEAFF.

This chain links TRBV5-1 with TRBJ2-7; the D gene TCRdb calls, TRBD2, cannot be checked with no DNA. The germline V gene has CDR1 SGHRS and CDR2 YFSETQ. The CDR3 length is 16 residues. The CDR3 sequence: CASSLDVGLVTYEQYF. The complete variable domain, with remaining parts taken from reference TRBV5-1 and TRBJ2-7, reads KAGVTQTPRYLIKTRGQQVTLSCSPISGHRSVSWYQQTPGQGLQFLFEYFSETQRNKGNFPGRFSGRQFSNSRSEMNVSTLELGDSALYLCASSLDVGLVTYEQYFGPGTRLTVT.

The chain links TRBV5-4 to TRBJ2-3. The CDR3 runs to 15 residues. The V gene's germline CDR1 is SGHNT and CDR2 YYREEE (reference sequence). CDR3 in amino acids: CASSLDSVSTDTQYF.

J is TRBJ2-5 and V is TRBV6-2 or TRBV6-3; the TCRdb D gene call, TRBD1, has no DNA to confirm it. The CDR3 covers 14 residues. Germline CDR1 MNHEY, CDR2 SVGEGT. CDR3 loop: CASSSLRGVETQYF.

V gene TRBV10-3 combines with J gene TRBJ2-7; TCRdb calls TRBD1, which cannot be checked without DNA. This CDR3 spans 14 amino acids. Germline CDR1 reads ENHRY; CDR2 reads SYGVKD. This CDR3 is CAISESGTPIEQYF.

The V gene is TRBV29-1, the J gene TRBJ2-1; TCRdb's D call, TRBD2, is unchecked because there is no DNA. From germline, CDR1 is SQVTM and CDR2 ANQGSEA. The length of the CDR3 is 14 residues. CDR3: CSVEPSGSYNEQFF.

The CDR3 spells CASSLYRKISTNEQFF. The chain has TRBV5-1 and TRBJ2-1. Germline CDR1 reads SGHRS; CDR2 reads YFSETQ. CDR3 length: 16 residues. The full variable domain, with the rest looked up from reference TRBV5-1 and TRBJ2-1, is KAGVTQTPRYLIKTRGQQVTLSCSPISGHRSVSWYQQTPGQGLQFLFEYFSETQRNKGNFPGRFSGRQFSNSRSEMNVSTLELGDSALYLCASSLYRKISTNEQFFGPGTRLTVL.

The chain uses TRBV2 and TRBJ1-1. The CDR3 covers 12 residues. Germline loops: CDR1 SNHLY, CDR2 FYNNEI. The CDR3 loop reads CASSVLNTEAFF. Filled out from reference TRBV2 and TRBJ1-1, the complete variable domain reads EPEVTQTPSHQVTQMGQEVILRCVPISNHLYFYWYRQILGQKVEFLVSFYNNEISEKSEIFDDQFSVERPDGSNFTLKIRSTKLEDSAMYFCASSVLNTEAFFGQGTRLTVV.

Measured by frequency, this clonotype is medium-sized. CDR3 in amino acids: CASSLSLAGAYNEQFF. The V call is TRBV7-9, the J call TRBJ2-1; the TRBD1 assignment by TCRdb is unverifiable without DNA. The CDR3 runs 16 residues. Germline loops: CDR1 SEHNR, CDR2 FQNEAQ (reference sequence).

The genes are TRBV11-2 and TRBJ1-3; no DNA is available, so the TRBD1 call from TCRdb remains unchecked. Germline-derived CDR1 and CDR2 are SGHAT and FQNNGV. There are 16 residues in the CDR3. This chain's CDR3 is CASSFRETVSGNTIYF.

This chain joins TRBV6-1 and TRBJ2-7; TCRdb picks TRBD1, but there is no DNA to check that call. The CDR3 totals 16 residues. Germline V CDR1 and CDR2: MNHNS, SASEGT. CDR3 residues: CASSRTGPMTTYEQYF.

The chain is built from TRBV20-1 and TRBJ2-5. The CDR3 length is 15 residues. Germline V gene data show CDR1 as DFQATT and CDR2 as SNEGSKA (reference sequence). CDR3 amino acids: CSARDPKTFQETQYF.

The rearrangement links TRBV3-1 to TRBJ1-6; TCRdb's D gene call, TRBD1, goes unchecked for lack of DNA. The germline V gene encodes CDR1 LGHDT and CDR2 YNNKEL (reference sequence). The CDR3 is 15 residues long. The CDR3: CASSQTGVDNSPLHF.

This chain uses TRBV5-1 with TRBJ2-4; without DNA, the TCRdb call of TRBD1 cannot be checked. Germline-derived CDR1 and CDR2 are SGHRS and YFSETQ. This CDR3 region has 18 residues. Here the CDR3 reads CASSSLNNRHGGKNMQYF.